A selection of T cell receptor beta chains follows, all from one sample in a study of early T cells in non-severe SARS-CoV-2 infection. MiXCR, run by TCRdb on the 5' RACE reads, gives a single entry per CDR3 protein. The table lists about 76,000 distinct CDR3 sequences, approximately 12% of them singletons. Sequenced: whole blood. The origin of the receptors is an adult who was a healthcare worker with PCR-confirmed SARS-CoV-2 infection or an uninfected control (not recorded which). CDR3s include the opening cysteine and the closing phenylalanine or tryptophan. Each record gives: D gene, J gene, clone size, V gene, CDR3 protein, CDR3 DNA. A D gene is named only where the DNA matches it firmly. Not every row has a clone size; where given, it reads once, few, many or a size class.

- | TRBJ2-7 | few | TRBV24-1 | CATREGASYEQYF | TGTGCCACCAGGGAGGGGGCCTCCTACGAGCAGTACTTC
- | TRBJ1-5 | few | TRBV19 | CASSTGQFYSNQPQLF | TGTGCCAGTAGTACCGGACAGTTTTATAGCAATCAGCCCCAGCTTTTT
- | TRBJ2-4 | - | TRBV28 | CASSPQGLKNIQYF | TGTGCCAGCAGTCCTCAAGGGCTCAAAAACATTCAGTACTTC
- | TRBJ2-5 | few | TRBV5-5 | CASLGTSQETQYF | TGTGCCAGCCTCGGGACTTCGCAAGAGACCCAGTACTTC
- | TRBJ2-7 | many | TRBV30 | CAWSSSWDEQYF | TGTGCCTGGAGCAGTTCTTGGGACGAGCAGTACTTC
- | TRBJ2-2 | few | TRBV5-1 | CASHEDGELFF | TGCGCCAGCCACGAGGACGGGGAGCTGTTTTTT
TRBD1 | TRBJ2-5 | few | TRBV12-5 | CASARDRETQYF | TGTGCTAGTGCCCGGGACAGAGAGACCCAGTACTTC
TRBD2 | TRBJ2-2 | few | TRBV29-1 | CSVGGLAYTGELFF | TGCAGCGTTGGAGGACTAGCCTACACCGGGGAGCTGTTTTTT
TRBD2 | TRBJ2-2 | - | TRBV11-2 | CASSLAGRRFGELFF | TGTGCCAGCAGCTTAGCCGGGAGGCGATTCGGGGAGCTGTTTTTT
- | TRBJ2-2 | - | TRBV21-1 | CASSGTGQTNTGELFF | TGTGCCAGCAGCGGAACAGGGCAAACGAACACCGGGGAGCTGTTTTTT
TRBD1 | TRBJ2-4 | few | TRBV14 | CASSQTQGAKNIQYF | TGTGCCAGCAGCCAAACACAGGGGGCCAAAAACATTCAGTACTTC
- | TRBJ2-5 | few | TRBV28 | CASTVRPQETQYF | TGTGCCAGCACCGTCCGCCCCCAAGAGACCCAGTACTTC